This T cell receptor beta chain was retrieved from a study of vaccination effects on CD4 cells after COVID-19. Repertoires were generated with immunoSEQ multiplex PCR, while TCRdb's copy carries only in-frame clones and drops some. This table holds about 18,000 clones, 76% found once. CD4+ T cells specific for antigen were expanded with viral peptide pools by the ViraFEST assay before sequencing. Following culture for around 9 days, CD4+ T cells were isolated. PCR confirmed that the person was infected with SARS-CoV-2 between March and December 2020. BNT162b2 vaccine or mRNA-1273 vaccine was given to participants in two doses. Half-medium changes using IL-2 medium occurred on days 3 and 7. Germline V gene data show CDR1 as KGHSH and CDR2 as LQKENI. Losses at the gene ends were 1 base for V and 2 bases for J; bases not matched to a gene: 5. The CDR3 totals 16 residues. Notes on this clone: Its antigen is not known.

V usage is TRBV18 and J usage is TRBJ2-5; TRBD1 matches at 9 bases. This clonotype was obtained from a human donor who had a prior SARS-CoV-2 infection. This sample comprised CD4+ T cells from PBMCs cultured with SARS-CoV-2 spike peptides, obtained after COVID-19 vaccination. CDR3 sequence (DNA): TGTGCCAGCTCACCACTCGGGACAGGGCCACAAGAGACCCAGTACTTC. Its protein is CASSPLGTGPQETQYF.